One and the same sample provided the 14 T cell receptor beta chains below, sequenced in a study of blood T cell repertoires in COVID-19. The table came from immunoSEQ multiplex PCR; TCRdb's copy has only in-frame clones and leaves some out. The profile shows just over 150,000 clones, 80% to 95% of them singletons. Sequencing was done on a sample of peripheral blood. The receptor set was obtained from a man younger than 40 with COVID-19, enrolled during active disease.

The rearrangement joins TRBV7-8 to TRBJ1-4; tentative D call: TRBD1 (6 bases). Trimming removed 0 bases from V and 4 bases from J, with 12 bases in between. There are 16 residues in the CDR3. Germline V gene data show CDR1 as SGHVS and CDR2 as FQNEAQ. CDR3 protein: CASSLARDTYNEKLFF. The DNA for the CDR3 is TGTGCCAGCAGCTTAGCGAGGGACACTTATAATGAAAAACTGTTTTTT.

The genes are TRBV7-9 and TRBJ1-4, with TRBD1 matching over 7 bases. The CDR3 loop spans 15 amino acids. Unmatched junction bases numbered 7, after V lost 5 bases and J lost 4 bases. CDR1 and CDR2 (germline): SEHNR, FQNEAQ (reference sequence). CDR3 sequence reads: CASSPGTVNNEKLFF. The DNA for the CDR3 is TGTGCCAGCAGCCCTGGGACAGTAAATAATGAAAAACTGTTTTTT.

This clone has a single count. The gene calls are TRBV11-2 and TRBJ1-6, with D unclear. The V gene lost 5 bases and the J gene lost 7 bases, with 12 bases spanning the gap. Germline CDR1 is SGHAT and CDR2 is FQNNGV. CDR3 length: 14 amino acids. The CDR3 region has the DNA TGTGCCAGCAGCCCTGAACGAGGGAATTCACCCCTCCACTTT. It codes for CASSPERGNSPLHF.

This chain uses TRBV6-5 with TRBJ1-2; 7 bases fit TRBD1. V shed 8 bases, J shed 3 bases, and the junction held 6 bases outside the gene matches. Germline V CDR1 and CDR2: MNHEY, SVGAGI. The CDR3 covers 13 residues. The CDR3 bases are TGTGCCAGCCGACAGGGCTTCTACTATGGCTACACCTTC. It is translated as CASRQGFYYGYTF.

The V and J genes are TRBV5-4 and TRBJ2-2, with 11 nucleotides matching TRBD2. V was pared by 2 bases and J by 0 bases, with 3 bases of the junction left unmatched. The CDR3 totals 17 residues. Germline lookup yields CDR1 SGHNT and CDR2 YYREEE (reference sequence). In nucleotides, the CDR3 is TGTGCCAGCAGCTTCACTAGCGGGAGCGCGAACACCGGGGAGCTGTTTTTT. Translated: CASSFTSGSANTGELFF.

The chain links TRBV5-1 to TRBJ1-2, with D unresolved. The CDR3 is 12 amino acids. Looked up from germline, CDR1 is SGHRS and CDR2 is YFSETQ. V lost 0 bases to trimming and J lost 5 bases, with 5 bases between them. CDR3: CASSLDQYGYTF. DNA of the CDR3: TGCGCCAGCAGCTTGGACCAGTATGGCTACACCTTC.

Details on this clone: The same CDR3 arises from other DNA sequences in this sample as well. The genes are TRBV27 and TRBJ2-7; 12 bases align to TRBD2. Germline values: CDR1 MNHEY, CDR2 SMNVEV (reference sequence). The CDR3 loop spans 16 amino acids. V shed 6 bases and J 4 bases; nucleotides not matched to a gene: 10. The DNA of the CDR3 is TGTGCCAGCAGCCTCGGGCTAGCGGGAGGGGGGTACGAGCAGTACTTC. Translation: CASSLGLAGGGYEQYF.

J is TRBJ1-6 and V is TRBV19; D gene unclear. The V and J ends lost 7 bases and 5 bases respectively, with 9 bases between them. There are 13 residues in the CDR3. CDR1 is LNHDA and CDR2 is SQIVND in the germline V gene (reference sequence). The CDR3 sequence is CASTLRNNSPLHF. CDR3 coding DNA: TGTGCCAGTACCTTGAGGAATAATTCACCCCTCCACTTT.

The rearrangement uses TRBV24-1 and TRBJ2-7; 7 bases agree with TRBD1. The CDR3 spans 12 residues. Germline assignment: CDR1 KGHDR and CDR2 SFDVKD. With V trimmed by 7 bases and J by 6 bases, 5 bases remained unmatched. CDR3 protein: CATSPGGSEQYF. For the CDR3, the DNA is TGTGCCACCAGCCCAGGGGGTTCCGAGCAGTACTTC.

J is TRBJ2-5 and V is TRBV24-1; D possibly corresponds to TRBD1 (5 bases). CDR3 size: 15 residues. The germline V gene encodes CDR1 KGHDR and CDR2 SFDVKD. Trimming took off 0 bases at V and 5 bases at J, with 12 bases between the two ends. CDR3 protein: CATSDLGQGAETQYF. CDR3 nucleotides: TGTGCCACCAGTGATTTGGGGCAAGGGGCGGAGACCCAGTACTTC.

The chain employs TRBV2 and TRBJ1-2; 8 bases line up with TRBD1. CDR3 size: 14 residues. The V gene's germline CDR1 is SNHLY and CDR2 FYNNEI. The junction had 5 bases not matched to a gene; V was cut back by 0 bases and J by 8 bases. CDR3 loop: CASSEARTGPGYTF. CDR3 DNA sequence: TGTGCCAGCAGTGAAGCCCGGACAGGGCCAGGCTACACCTTC.

The J gene is TRBJ1-1, the V gene TRBV27, with TRBD1 as a possible D gene (6 bases). The germline CDR1 and CDR2 sequences are MNHEY and SMNVEV (reference sequence). The ends were cut back, 3 bases at V and 5 bases at J, with 10 bases in the middle. The CDR3 has 13 amino acids. This CDR3 reads CASSFQGQTEAFF. The CDR3 DNA is TGTGCCAGCAGTTTCCAGGGGCAAACTGAAGCTTTCTTT.

The chain uses TRBV7-8 and TRBJ2-1, with D possibly matching TRBD2 (6 bases). CDR1 and CDR2 (germline): SGHVS, FQNEAQ. This CDR3 has 16 residues. V dropped 5 bases and J dropped 0 bases, with 14 bases sitting between them. In nucleotides, the CDR3 is TGTGCCAGCAGCCGAACTAGCAGTAGCTCCTACAATGAGCAGTTCTTC. Translating it yields CASSRTSSSSYNEQFF.

The chain links TRBV19 to TRBJ1-2; D is perhaps TRBD1 (6 bases). The germline V and J ends were trimmed by 7 bases and 6 bases, with 18 bases remaining between them. Germline loops: CDR1 LNHDA, CDR2 SQIVND (reference sequence). The CDR3 sequence is 14 residues long. The CDR3 DNA reads as TGTGCCAGTACCGACGGACAGCTATGGGATGGCTACACCTTC. Residues: CASTDGQLWDGYTF.